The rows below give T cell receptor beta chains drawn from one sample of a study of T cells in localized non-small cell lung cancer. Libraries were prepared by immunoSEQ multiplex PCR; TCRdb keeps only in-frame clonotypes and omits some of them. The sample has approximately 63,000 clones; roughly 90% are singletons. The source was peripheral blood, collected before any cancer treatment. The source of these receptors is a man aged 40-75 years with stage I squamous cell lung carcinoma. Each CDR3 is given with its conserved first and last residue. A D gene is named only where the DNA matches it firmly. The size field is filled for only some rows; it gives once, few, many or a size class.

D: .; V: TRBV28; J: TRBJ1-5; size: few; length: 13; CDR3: CASSRTWNQPQHF; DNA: TGTGCCAGCAGTCGTACATGGAATCAGCCCCAGCATTTT
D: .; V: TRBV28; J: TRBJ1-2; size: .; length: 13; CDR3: CASSPNTVNGYTF; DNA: TGTGCCAGCAGCCCGAATACCGTCAATGGCTACACCTTC
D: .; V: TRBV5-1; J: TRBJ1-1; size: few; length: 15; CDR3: CASSPRSTEYTEAFF; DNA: TGCGCCAGCAGCCCCAGGAGTACAGAATACACTGAAGCTTTCTTT
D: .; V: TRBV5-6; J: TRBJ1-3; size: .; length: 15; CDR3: CASQFGTNSGNTIYF; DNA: TGTGCCAGCCAATTCGGGACCAACTCTGGAAACACCATATATTTT
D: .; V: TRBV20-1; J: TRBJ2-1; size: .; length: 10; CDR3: CSARDPDQFF; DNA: TGCAGTGCTAGAGATCCTGACCAGTTCTTC
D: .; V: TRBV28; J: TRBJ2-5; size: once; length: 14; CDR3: CASSKTGTRETQYF; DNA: TGTGCCAGCAGCAAAACCGGGACCAGAGAGACCCAGTACTTC
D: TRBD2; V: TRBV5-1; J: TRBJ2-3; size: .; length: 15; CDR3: CASSLISGRTDTQYF; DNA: TGCGCCAGCAGCTTGATAAGCGGGAGGACAGATACGCAGTATTTT
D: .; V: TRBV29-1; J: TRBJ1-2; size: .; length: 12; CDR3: CSVGEGNYGYTF; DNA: TGCAGCGTTGGGGAAGGGAACTATGGCTACACCTTC
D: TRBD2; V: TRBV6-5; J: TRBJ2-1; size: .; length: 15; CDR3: CASSYIPSGYNEQFF; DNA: TGTGCCAGCAGTTATATACCTAGCGGTTACAATGAGCAGTTCTTC
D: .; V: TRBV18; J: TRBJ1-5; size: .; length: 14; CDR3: CASSPSLGNQPQHF; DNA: TGTGCCAGCTCTCCCAGCTTGGGCAATCAGCCCCAGCATTTT
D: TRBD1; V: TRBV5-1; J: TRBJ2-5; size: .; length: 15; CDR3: CASSSWDRDDGTQYF; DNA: TGCGCCAGCAGCTCCTGGGACAGGGATGATGGGACCCAGTACTTC
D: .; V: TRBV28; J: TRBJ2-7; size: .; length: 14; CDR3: CASSSPGARYEQYF; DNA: TGTGCCAGCAGTTCCCCTGGGGCGCGCTACGAGCAGTACTTC
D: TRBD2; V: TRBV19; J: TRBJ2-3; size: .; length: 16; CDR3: CASSLRSSGSTDTQYF; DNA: TGTGCCAGTAGTCTCCGTTCTAGCGGGAGCACAGATACGCAGTATTTT
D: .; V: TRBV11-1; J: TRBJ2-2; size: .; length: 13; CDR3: CASGRPNTGELFF; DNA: TGTGCCAGCGGGAGACCGAACACCGGGGAGCTGTTTTTT
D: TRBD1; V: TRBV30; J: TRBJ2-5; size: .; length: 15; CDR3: CAWRSWGQGRETQYF; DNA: TGTGCCTGGAGATCCTGGGGACAGGGGAGGGAGACCCAGTACTTC
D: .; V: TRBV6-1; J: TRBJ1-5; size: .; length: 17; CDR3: CASSEGAGEYSNQPQHF; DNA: TGTGCCAGCAGTGAAGGCGCAGGGGAGTATAGCAATCAGCCCCAGCATTTT
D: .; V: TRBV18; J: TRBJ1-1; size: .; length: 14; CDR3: CASSPGQFETEAFF; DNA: TGTGCCAGCTCACCAGGACAGTTTGAAACTGAAGCTTTCTTT
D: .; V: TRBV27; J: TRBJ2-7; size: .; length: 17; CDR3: CASSLERGQGWRYEQYF; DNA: TGTGCCAGCAGTTTAGAAAGGGGACAAGGATGGAGATACGAGCAGTACTTC
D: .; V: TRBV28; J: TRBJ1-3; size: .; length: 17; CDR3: CASSFVRARQSGNTIYF; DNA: TGTGCCAGCAGTTTCGTCCGCGCACGGCAATCTGGAAACACCATATATTTT
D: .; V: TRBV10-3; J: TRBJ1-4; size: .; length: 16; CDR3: CAISDTSDSSNEKLFF; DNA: TGTGCCATCAGTGATACCTCGGACAGTTCTAATGAAAAACTGTTTTTT
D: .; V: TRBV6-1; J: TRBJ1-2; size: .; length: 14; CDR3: CASSEPDGLYGYTF; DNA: TGTGCCAGCAGTGAACCTGACGGCCTATATGGCTACACCTTC
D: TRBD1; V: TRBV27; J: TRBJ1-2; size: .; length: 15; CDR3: CATNPISTGNYGYTF; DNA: TGTGCCACCAATCCTATCTCGACAGGGAACTATGGCTACACCTTC
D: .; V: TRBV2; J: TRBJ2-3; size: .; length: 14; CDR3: CASSGGIGTDTQYF; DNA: TGTGCCAGCTCCGGGGGTATCGGCACAGATACGCAGTATTTT
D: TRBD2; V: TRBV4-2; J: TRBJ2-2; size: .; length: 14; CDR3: CASSQDLAGRELFF; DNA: TGTGCCAGCAGCCAAGACCTAGCGGGTAGGGAGCTGTTTTTT